The 21 T cell receptor beta chains below all came from one sample that was sequenced in a study of T cell responses to AZD1222 COVID-19 vaccine. The table came from immunoSEQ multiplex PCR; TCRdb's copy has only in-frame clones and leaves some out. The sample includes under 70,000 clones, less than 90% of them seen just once. The sample in question was peripheral blood, obtained on day 0 of AZD1222 vaccination. The receptors shown here come from an adult in good health.

The CDR3 here is CASKEGEYNSPLHF. CDR3 DNA sequence: TGTGCCAGTAAAGAGGGGGAGTATAATTCACCCCTCCACTTT. This chain connects TRBV19 to TRBJ1-6, with TRBD1 as a possible D gene (6 bases). CDR1 is LNHDA and CDR2 is SQIVND in the germline V gene (reference sequence). This CDR3 is 14 amino acids long. Trimming removed 7 bases at V and 4 bases at J, with 11 bases between.

This chain links TRBV18 with TRBJ2-7, with 12 positions matching TRBD2. Germline V CDR1 and CDR2: KGHSH, LQKENI. Trimming removed 5 bases from V and 1 base from J; junction bases left unmatched: 3. The CDR3 sequence is 15 residues long. This CDR3 is CASSTTSGGSYEQYF. Written as DNA, the CDR3 is TGTGCCAGCTCAACAACTAGCGGGGGGTCCTACGAGCAGTACTTC. The full variable domain, rest sourced from reference TRBV18 and TRBJ2-7, is NAGVMQNPRHLVRRRGQEARLRCSPMKGHSHVYWYRQLPEEGLKFMVYLQKENIIDESGMPKERFSAEFPKEGPSILRIQQVVRGDSAAYFCASSTTSGGSYEQYFGPGTRLTVT.

The chain uses TRBV30 and TRBJ1-4; D remains ambiguous. Germline values: CDR1 GTSNPN, CDR2 SVGIG (reference sequence). This CDR3 spans 14 amino acids. Trimming left V 0 bases short and J 5 bases short, with 10 bases between. The CDR3 sequence is CAWSVLRPNEKLFF. CDR3 sequence (DNA): TGTGCCTGGAGTGTACTTCGGCCAAATGAAAAACTGTTTTTT.

V is TRBV7-2 and J is TRBJ2-1; tentatively, D is TRBD2 (6 bases). The germline V and J ends were trimmed by 3 bases and 2 bases, with 11 bases remaining between them. The CDR3 has 15 residues. CDR1 is SGHTA and CDR2 is FQGNSA in the germline V gene. CDR3 coding DNA: TGTGCCAGCAGCTTTGACGGGAGTACCTACAATGAGCAGTTCTTC. This encodes CASSFDGSTYNEQFF.

This clone occurred once. This chain links TRBV27 with TRBJ1-5; D remains unclear. This CDR3 contains 15 residues. V lost 6 bases and J lost 0, with 12 bases in between. Germline assignment: CDR1 MNHEY and CDR2 SMNVEV (reference sequence). The CDR3 loop is CASRRTRNSNQPQHF. CDR3 nucleotides: TGTGCCAGCAGGAGAACCCGGAATAGCAATCAGCCCCAGCATTTT.

This clone was found once. V is TRBV27 and J is TRBJ1-4; no clear D. Germline V gene data show CDR1 as MNHEY and CDR2 as SMNVEV (reference sequence). This CDR3 has 15 residues. V lost 6 bases to trimming and J lost 4 bases, with 15 bases between them. CDR3 in amino acids: CASRPSGYFNEKLFF. The CDR3 coding sequence is TGTGCCAGCAGGCCGTCAGGTTACTTTAATGAAAAACTGTTTTTT.

This clone was detected once. The rearrangement joins TRBV29-1 to TRBJ1-2; no firm D call. CDR1 is SQVTM, CDR2 ANQGSEA, per germline. The V and J ends lost 5 bases and 0 bases respectively, with 13 bases between them. CDR3 length: 14 residues. In nucleotides, the CDR3 is TGCAGCGTTTCAACCGAGTTAGCTAACTATGGCTACACCTTC. Its translation: CSVSTELANYGYTF.

The chain combines TRBV5-1 with TRBJ2-5, with D perhaps matching TRBD1 (6 bases). Trimming took 2 bases from V and 2 from J, leaving 7 bases between them. From germline, CDR1 is SGHRS and CDR2 YFSETQ. The CDR3 consists of 13 residues. CDR3 protein: CASSFTGQETQYF. CDR3 DNA: TGCGCCAGCAGCTTTACAGGGCAAGAGACCCAGTACTTC.

The chain links TRBV9 to TRBJ2-2, with no clear D. V was shortened by 4 bases and J by 0 bases, with 10 bases between the two germline ends. CDR1 SGDLS and CDR2 YYNGEE come from the germline V gene. The CDR3 consists of 15 residues. This chain's CDR3 is CASSPRLANTGELFF. The CDR3 DNA is TGTGCCAGCAGCCCCCGGCTAGCGAACACCGGGGAGCTGTTTTTT.

This chain uses TRBV5-4 with TRBJ1-2, with 11 bases fitting TRBD1. V gave up 0 bases and J gave up 5 bases; unmatched junction bases: 6. The CDR3 runs 16 residues. Germline V gene data show CDR1 as SGHNT and CDR2 as YYREEE (reference sequence). The CDR3 sequence is CASSLVRTGGGYGYTF. CDR3 nucleotide sequence: TGTGCCAGCAGCTTGGTTCGGACAGGGGGCGGGTATGGCTACACCTTC.

This clone was seen only once. The chain joins TRBV3-1 (or the pseudogene TRBV3-2) to TRBJ1-1, with D maybe TRBD1 (5 bases). Trimming stripped 4 bases from V and 3 bases from J, with 9 bases between. This CDR3 contains 13 residues. Germline CDR1 is LGHDT and CDR2 is YNNKEL (reference sequence). CDR3 sequence (DNA): TGTGCCAGCAGCCGGGGGATTGACACTGAAGCTTTCTTT. Its protein product is CASSRGIDTEAFF.

This clone was detected once. V gene TRBV2 combines with J gene TRBJ1-3; D uncertain. Trimming removed 8 bases at V and 0 bases at J, with 5 bases between. Germline CDR1 SNHLY, CDR2 FYNNEI. The CDR3 extends over 12 amino acids. CDR3 sequence: CASSGSGNTIYF. CDR3 nucleotide sequence: TGTGCCAGCTCGGGCTCTGGAAACACCATATATTTT.

The chain couples TRBV12-3 or TRBV12-4 to TRBJ2-1; the match to TRBD2 covers 13 bases. CDR3 length: 13 residues. The ends lost 6 bases at V and 15 bases at J; junction bases unmatched: 8. The CDR3: CASSPGLAGIWFF. The CDR3 DNA follows: TGTGCCAGCAGCCCGGGACTAGCGGGGATTTGGTTCTTC.

This clone was observed a handful of times. This chain connects TRBV10-3 to TRBJ2-1, with D unclear. Germline V gene lookup returns CDR1 ENHRY and CDR2 SYGVKD. Trimming pared 0 bases from V and 2 bases from J, leaving 8 bases between. The CDR3 covers 15 residues. DNA of the CDR3: TGTGCCATCAGTGAGTCCGGCCGACCCTACAATGAGCAGTTCTTC. Encoded protein: CAISESGRPYNEQFF.

The chain joins TRBV10-2 to TRBJ2-3; either TRBD1 or TRBD2 may fit D (7 bases each). With 10 bases removed from V and 4 bases from J, the gap between germline ends came to 21 bases. Germline assignment: CDR1 WSHSY and CDR2 SAAADI. The CDR3 runs 15 residues. The CDR3 loop is CAITQGGEESDTQYF. The CDR3 DNA follows: TGCGCCATTACCCAGGGGGGGGAGGAGTCAGATACGCAGTATTTT.

The rearrangement uses TRBV29-1 and TRBJ2-1; D is ambiguous. CDR3 size: 13 residues. Germline V gives CDR1 SQVTM, CDR2 ANQGSEA. Trimming stripped 7 bases from V and 2 bases from J, with 12 bases between. CDR3 protein: CSGRPAAYNEQFF. For the CDR3, the DNA is TGCAGCGGCCGACCGGCGGCCTACAATGAGCAGTTCTTC.

This chain joins TRBV27 and TRBJ1-5, with D unclear. The CDR3 covers 13 residues. V lost 6 bases, J lost 4 bases, and 10 bases lay in between. Germline V CDR1 and CDR2: MNHEY, SMNVEV (reference sequence). As DNA, the CDR3 is TGTGCCAGCAGCATTGACGGAAATCAGCCCCAGCATTTT. Its protein is CASSIDGNQPQHF.

The chain recombines TRBV28 with TRBJ2-1; possible D gene TRBD1, 5 bases. Deletions cut 6 bases from V and 4 bases from J, with 10 bases between. The CDR3 spans 13 residues. Germline loops: CDR1 MDHEN, CDR2 SYDVKM. CDR3 nucleotide sequence: TGTGCCAGCAGCGCTGACAGATACAATGAGCAGTTCTTC. Translating it yields CASSADRYNEQFF.

The chain couples TRBV5-1 to TRBJ1-1; D possibly corresponds to TRBD1 (5 bases). Per the germline V gene, CDR1 is SGHRS and CDR2 is YFSETQ. The V end lost 0 bases, the J end lost 5 bases, and 8 bases lay between the germline ends. The CDR3 is 13 amino acids. This CDR3 reads CASSLVEGTEAFF. The CDR3 DNA is TGCGCCAGCAGCTTGGTAGAGGGGACTGAAGCTTTCTTT.

The rearrangement joins TRBV19 to TRBJ2-7; 7 positions agree with TRBD1. J gave up 4 bases and V 10 bases, and 7 bases lay outside the gene matches. This CDR3 comprises 12 residues. Germline lookup yields CDR1 LNHDA and CDR2 SQIVND (reference sequence). CDR3 sequence (DNA): TGTGCCACCGGGACAGTTCAATACGAGCAGTACTTC. Amino acid sequence: CATGTVQYEQYF.

V and J are TRBV7-2 and TRBJ2-1, with a weak D call TRBD2 (6 bases). Germline-derived CDR1 and CDR2 are SGHTA and FQGNSA. This CDR3 contains 16 residues. Trimming took 1 base from V and 12 from J, leaving 22 bases between them. The CDR3 here is CASSLERGTAGQSQFF. Written as DNA, the CDR3 is TGTGCCAGCAGCTTAGAGAGGGGCACAGCGGGCCAGTCGCAGTTCTTC.